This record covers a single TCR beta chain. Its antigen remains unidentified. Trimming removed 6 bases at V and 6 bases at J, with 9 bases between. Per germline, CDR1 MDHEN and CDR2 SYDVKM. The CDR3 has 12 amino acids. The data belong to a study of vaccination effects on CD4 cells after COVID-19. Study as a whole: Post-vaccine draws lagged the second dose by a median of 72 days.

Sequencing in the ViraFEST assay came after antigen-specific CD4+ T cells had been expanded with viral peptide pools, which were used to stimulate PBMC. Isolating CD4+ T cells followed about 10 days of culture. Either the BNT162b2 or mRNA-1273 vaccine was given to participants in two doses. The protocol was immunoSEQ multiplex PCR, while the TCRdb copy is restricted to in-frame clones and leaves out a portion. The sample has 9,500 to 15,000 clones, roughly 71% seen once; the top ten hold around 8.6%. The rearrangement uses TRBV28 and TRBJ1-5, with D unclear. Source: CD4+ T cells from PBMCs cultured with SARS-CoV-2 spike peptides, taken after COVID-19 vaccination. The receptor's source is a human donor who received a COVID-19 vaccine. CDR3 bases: TGTGCCAGCAGGTTTGGGAGTCAGCCCCAGCATTTT. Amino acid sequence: CASRFGSQPQHF.